Given below is one T cell receptor beta chain in context. The antigen is undetermined. The library was prepared for alpha chains; this beta chain is a stray read, so its frequency means little. Each TCR cDNA molecule bore a unique molecular identifier. TCRdb re-called the 5' RACE reads with MiXCR, one entry per CDR3 protein. The table records about 4,100 distinct CDR3 sequences, roughly 50% of them present only once. This specimen belongs to a study of spatial heterogeneity in lung cancer. Study background: There were consistently more beta-chain sequences detected than alpha-chain sequences.

There are 15 residues in the CDR3. With V trimmed by 0 bases and J by 6 bases, 5 bases remained unmatched. Germline V gives CDR1 SGHVS, CDR2 FNYEAQ. Study findings and constraints: Detection of ubiquitous tumor TCRs in blood was higher at resection than follow-up.

Time point noted: sample taken at primary tumor resection. Whole RNA, isolated from tumor, nontumor lung or frozen PBMC, was sequenced without prior sorting. The donors were about 67 patients with non-small cell lung cancer that was early-stage and untreated. V is TRBV7-6 and J is TRBJ2-3; 8 nucleotides match TRBD2. This sequence was found in a female donor with early-stage non-small cell lung cancer. The sequencing here drew on PBMCs, taken at surgery. The CDR3 bases are TGTGCCAGCAGCTTAGCGGTTAGCGGGGCCGATACGCAGTATTTT. This sequence encodes CASSLAVSGADTQYF.